This T cell receptor beta chain stems from a study of T cell changes during pregnancy in multiple sclerosis. The CDR3 has 16 amino acids. In germline, CDR1 is SGHTA, CDR2 FQGTGA. J lost 5 bases, V lost 4 bases, and 12 bases had no gene match. Assay used: immunoSEQ multiplex PCR; TCRdb lists only in-frame clones, some missing. Of some 50,000 clones in the sample, approximately 92% were seen once. The origin of this receptor is a female donor with multiple sclerosis, enrolled in a pregnancy study. The chain combines TRBV7-3 with TRBJ2-3, with 7 nucleotides matching TRBD2. The source was peripheral blood, collected after pregnancy. CDR3 in DNA: TGTGCCAGCAGCTCCTCGGCAGGCGGGGAGGGAGATACGCAGTATTTT. Translated: CASSSSAGGEGDTQYF.